The 3 T cell receptor beta chains given below trace back to one sample, sequenced in a study of blood T cell repertoires in COVID-19. Method: immunoSEQ multiplex PCR; TCRdb's copy keeps in-frame clones and lacks some. The table lists around 130,000 clones, around 80% of them singletons. The sequencing sample was made of peripheral blood. Source of these receptors: a human donor in a cohort sampled during active COVID-19.

V usage is TRBV3-1 (or the pseudogene TRBV3-2) and J usage is TRBJ2-2; tentatively, D is TRBD1 (6 bases). This CDR3 region has 14 residues. The V end was cut by 3 bases, the J end by 6 bases, with 11 bases between. Germline-derived CDR1 and CDR2 are LGHDT and YNNKEL (reference sequence). The CDR3 protein is CASSQYRVSGELFF. The CDR3 DNA is TGTGCCAGCAGCCAGTACAGGGTTTCCGGGGAGCTGTTTTTT.

This chain joins TRBV5-1 and TRBJ2-5; the D is unclear. The germline CDR1 and CDR2 sequences are SGHRS and YFSETQ. V gave up 0 bases and J gave up 1 base, with 7 bases separating them. The CDR3 has 14 amino acids. As DNA, the CDR3 is TGCGCCAGCAGCTTGGGCGCCCTCCAAGAGACCCAGTACTTC. Its protein is CASSLGALQETQYF. Combining the CDR3 with reference TRBV5-1 and TRBJ2-5 gives the whole variable domain KAGVTQTPRYLIKTRGQQVTLSCSPISGHRSVSWYQQTPGQGLQFLFEYFSETQRNKGNFPGRFSGRQFSNSRSEMNVSTLELGDSALYLCASSLGALQETQYFGPGTRLLVL.

The chain uses TRBV6-2 or TRBV6-3 and TRBJ2-7; no clear D gene. Germline V gene sequence: CDR1 MNHEY, CDR2 SVGEGT. CDR3 size: 11 residues. V lost 4 bases to trimming and J lost 2 bases, with 3 bases between them. DNA of the CDR3: TGTGCCAGCAGTTTCGCCTACGAGCAGTACTTC. Translating gives CASSFAYEQYF.